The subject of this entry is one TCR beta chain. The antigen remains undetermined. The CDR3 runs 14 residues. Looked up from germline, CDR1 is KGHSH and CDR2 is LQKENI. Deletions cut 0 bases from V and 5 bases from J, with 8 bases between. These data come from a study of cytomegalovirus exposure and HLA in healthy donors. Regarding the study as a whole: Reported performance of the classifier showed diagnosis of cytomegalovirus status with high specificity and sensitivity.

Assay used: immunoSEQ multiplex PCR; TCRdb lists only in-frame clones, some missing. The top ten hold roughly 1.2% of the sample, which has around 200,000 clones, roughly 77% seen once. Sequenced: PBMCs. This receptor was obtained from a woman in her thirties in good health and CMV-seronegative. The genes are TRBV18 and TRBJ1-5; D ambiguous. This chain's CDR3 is CASSPPRGDQPQHF. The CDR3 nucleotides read TGTGCCAGCTCACCACCCCGAGGAGATCAGCCCCAGCATTTT.